This TCR beta chain was profiled in a study of graft-versus-host responses after intestinal transplantation. Study background: Grafts were multivisceral, liver-intestinal, or isolated intestinal. The recipients all started with anti-thymocyte globulin induction and then took tacrolimus and steroids for 2 to 4 years. Study observations and caveats: The marrow of recipients harbored GvH clones, and ileum or blood showed some of them first. Early post-transplant HvG declines were associated with peak circulating GvH clone levels.

The data were produced by immunoSEQ multiplex PCR, yet TCRdb's version contains in-frame clones alone and is incomplete. The table includes 95,000 to 150,000 clones, 85% to 95% detected once. Comments on this clone: Its specificity is unknown.

The receptor's source is a human donor who received an intestinal transplant. The starting material was unstimulated CD8+ T cells sorted from spleen or lymph node cells, obtained before intestinal transplant.

Written as DNA, the CDR3 is TGTGCCAGCAGCGTAGGACTCAACTACAATGAGCAGTTCTTC. This codes for CASSVGLNYNEQFF. The rearrangement uses TRBV7-6 and TRBJ2-1; a weak D match, TRBD2 (5 bases). From germline, CDR1 is SGHVS and CDR2 FNYEAQ. The CDR3 loop spans 14 amino acids. V lost 5 bases to trimming and J lost 3 bases, with 11 bases between them.